Described below is a single T cell receptor beta chain sequence and its context. As processed by the authors: Estimation of nucleated cell counts was performed using reference gene primer amplification. TCRdb's copy holds only in-frame clones and misses some; the assay was immunoSEQ multiplex PCR. D and trimming were read from the DNA, whereas the V and J calls and clone size are those reported in that table. The table shows around 230,000 clones, with approximately 91% occurring only once. The sample is drawn from a study of blood T cell repertoires in COVID-19. Across the whole study: Sample material is recorded as cDNA or gDNA derived from T cells, B-cell-depleted T cells, or PBMCs.

Germline V lookup: CDR1 MNHEY, CDR2 SMNVEV (reference sequence). V gave up 3 bases and J gave up 5 bases, with 5 bases separating them. The CDR3 consists of 12 residues. The chain is built from TRBV27 and TRBJ1-5, with TRBD1 as a possible D gene (5 bases). Sequencing input: peripheral blood. This TCR came from a man aged 40-49 years with acute or convalescent COVID-19. This chain's CDR3 is CASSFRDQPQHF. CDR3 bases: TGTGCCAGCAGTTTCAGGGATCAGCCCCAGCATTTT.